The 5 T cell receptor beta chains in this list originate from one sample, sequenced in a study of OX40 agonist ivuxolimab in advanced cancers. Some clones are missing from TCRdb's copy, which holds only in-frame ones; the method was immunoSEQ multiplex PCR. The repertoire holds 29,000 or so clones, with 92% as singletons. The sequenced sample was CD4+ or CD8+ T cells sorted from blood, obtained in a trial of the OX40 agonist ivuxolimab. The receptor source for this set is an adult with an advanced solid tumor such as melanoma, head and neck, liver or kidney cancer.

This chain connects TRBV28 to TRBJ1-1; unclear D gene. CDR3 size: 13 residues. V was cut by 0 bases and J by 1 base, with 3 bases left in between. In germline, CDR1 is MDHEN, CDR2 SYDVKM. The CDR3 DNA reads TGTGCCAGCAGTTTATGGGGGAACACTGAAGCTTTCTTT. Its protein is CASSLWGNTEAFF.

The DNA of the CDR3 is TGTGCCAGCAGCCAAGTCGGGACTAGCGGCTACGAGCAGTACTTC. Protein sequence: CASSQVGTSGYEQYF. The V and J genes are TRBV4-2 and TRBJ2-7, with 11 positions matching TRBD2. Germline loops: CDR1 LGHNA, CDR2 YNFKEQ. With 1 base clipped from V and 3 bases from J, the junction kept 2 bases outside the gene matches. This CDR3 region has 15 residues.

The gene calls are TRBV13 and TRBJ1-2; TRBD1 might be the D (5 bases). V was cut by 5 bases and J by 2 bases, with 12 bases left in between. Germline CDR1 and CDR2: PRHDT and FYEKMQ (reference sequence). This CDR3 is built from 14 residues. CDR3 sequence: CASSPMTENYGYTF. The CDR3 DNA is TGTGCCAGCAGCCCCATGACAGAGAACTATGGCTACACCTTC.

The chain couples TRBV28 to TRBJ2-7, with 8 bases aligning to TRBD1. After removal of 8 bases from V and 4 bases from J, the junction contained 7 bases not matched to a gene. CDR1 and CDR2 (germline): MDHEN, SYDVKM. The CDR3 is 13 amino acids. CDR3 in DNA: TGTGCCAGCTGCACAGGGGGTAGTTACGAGCAGTACTTC. This gives the protein CASCTGGSYEQYF.

This chain joins TRBV7-3 and TRBJ2-7; D remains unclear. The CDR3 has 13 amino acids. The ends were cut back, 2 bases at V and 2 bases at J, with 7 bases in the middle. Germline values: CDR1 SGHTA, CDR2 FQGTGA. The CDR3, as DNA: TGTGCCAGCAGCTTAGCCCCTGCCTACGAGCAGTACTTC. It encodes CASSLAPAYEQYF. The complete variable domain, with remaining parts taken from reference TRBV7-3 and TRBJ2-7, reads GAGVSQTPSNKVTEKGKYVELRCDPISGHTALYWYRQSLGQGPEFLIYFQGTGAADDSGLPNDRFFAVRPEGSVSTLKIQRTERGDSAVYLCASSLAPAYEQYFGPGTRLTVT.